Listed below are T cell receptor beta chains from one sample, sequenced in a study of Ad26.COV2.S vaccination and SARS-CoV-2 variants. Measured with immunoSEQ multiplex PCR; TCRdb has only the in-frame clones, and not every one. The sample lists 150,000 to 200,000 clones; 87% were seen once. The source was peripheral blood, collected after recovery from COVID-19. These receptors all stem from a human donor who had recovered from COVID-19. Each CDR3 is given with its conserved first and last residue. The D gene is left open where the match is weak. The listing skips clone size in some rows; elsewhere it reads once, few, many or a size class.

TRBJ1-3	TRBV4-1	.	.	CASSQRTAGNTIYF	TGCGCCAGCAGCCAGCGCACAGCGGGAAACACCATATATTTT
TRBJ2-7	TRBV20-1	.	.	CSASPGYEQYF	TGCAGTGCTAGTCCCGGTTACGAGCAGTACTTC
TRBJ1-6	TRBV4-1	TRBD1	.	CASSHHGQGDNSPLHF	TGCGCCAGCAGCCACCACGGACAGGGGGATAATTCACCCCTCCACTTT
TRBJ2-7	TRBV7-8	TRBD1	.	CASSWGQGAYEQYF	TGTGCCAGCAGCTGGGGACAGGGGGCGTACGAGCAGTACTTC
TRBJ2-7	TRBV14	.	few	CASSQDRGLQQYF	TGTGCCAGCAGCCAAGATAGGGGGTTGCAGCAGTACTTC
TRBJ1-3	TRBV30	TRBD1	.	CAWRGQGYVNTIYF	TGTGCCTGGAGGGGACAGGGTTACGTAAACACCATATATTTT
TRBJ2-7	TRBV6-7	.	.	CASRGYFVYEQYF	TGTGCCAGCCGGGGGTATTTCGTCTACGAGCAGTACTTC
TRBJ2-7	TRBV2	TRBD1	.	CASSADREEQYF	TGTGCCAGCAGTGCGGACAGGGAAGAGCAGTACTTC
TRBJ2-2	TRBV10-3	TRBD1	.	CAITPDRDTGELFF	TGTGCCATCACCCCGGACAGGGACACCGGGGAGCTGTTTTTT
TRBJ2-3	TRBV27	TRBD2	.	CASSFGLAGSRSTDTQYF	TGTGCCAGCAGTTTCGGACTAGCGGGGAGTCGTAGCACAGATACGCAGTATTTT
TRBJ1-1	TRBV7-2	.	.	CASSLGHANTEAFF	TGTGCCAGCAGCTTAGGGCACGCGAACACTGAAGCTTTCTTT
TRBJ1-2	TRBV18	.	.	CASSPRSGKEGYTF	TGTGCCAGCTCACCACGTTCAGGAAAGGAAGGCTACACCTTC
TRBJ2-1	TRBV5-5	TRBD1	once	CASSPAGTASSYNEQFF	TGTGCCAGCAGCCCGGCAGGGACAGCGAGCTCCTACAATGAGCAGTTCTTC
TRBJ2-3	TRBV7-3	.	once	CASSCTISGAVRTDTQYF	TGTGCCAGCAGCTGCACCATTTCAGGGGCGGTTCGCACAGATACGCAGTATTTT
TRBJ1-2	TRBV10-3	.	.	CAIPLGRGPIDGYTF	TGTGCCATCCCCCTGGGGAGGGGTCCTATCGATGGCTACACCTTC
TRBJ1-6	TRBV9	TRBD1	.	CASSVDRGGSYNSPLHF	TGTGCCAGCAGCGTTGACAGGGGAGGTTCCTATAATTCACCCCTCCACTTT
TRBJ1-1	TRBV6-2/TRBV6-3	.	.	CASSTAGRGRGNTEAFF	TGTGCCAGCAGTACCGCGGGCCGGGGGCGCGGGAACACTGAAGCTTTCTTT
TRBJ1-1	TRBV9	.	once	CASSPLGQNTEAFF	TGTGCCAGCAGCCCCCTGGGACAGAACACTGAAGCTTTCTTT
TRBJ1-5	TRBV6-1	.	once	CASSEWGGASSQPQHF	TGTGCCAGCAGTGAATGGGGGGGCGCGAGTAGTCAGCCCCAGCATTTT
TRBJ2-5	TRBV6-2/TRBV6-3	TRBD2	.	CASSYREAGERIGQETQYF	TGTGCCAGCAGTTACCGGGAAGCGGGAGAAAGAATCGGTCAAGAGACCCAGTACTTC
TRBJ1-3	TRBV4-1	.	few	CASSQDVSGNTIYF	TGCGCCAGCAGCCAAGATGTCAGCGGAAACACCATATATTTT
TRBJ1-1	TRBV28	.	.	CASSLRTTVEAFF	TGTGCCAGCAGTTTAAGGACCACAGTTGAAGCTTTCTTT
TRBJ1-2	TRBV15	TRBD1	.	CATSTRDRDGYTF	TGTGCCACCAGCACCCGGGACAGGGACGGCTACACCTTC
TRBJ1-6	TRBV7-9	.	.	CASSLQGIDSPLHF	TGTGCCAGCAGCTTACAAGGAATAGATTCACCCCTCCACTTT
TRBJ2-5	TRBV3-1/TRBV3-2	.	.	CASSQVPQGTQYF	TGTGCCAGCAGCCAAGTACCACAGGGCACCCAGTACTTC
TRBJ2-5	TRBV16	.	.	CASSQSRFWGEVSTPDGETQYF	TGTGCCAGCAGCCAATCCCGTTTCTGGGGTGAAGTCAGCACCCCTGACGGGGAGACCCAGTACTTC
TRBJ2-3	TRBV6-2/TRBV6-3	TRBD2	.	CASRYGTSGRKSTDTQYF	TGTGCCAGCAGGTACGGGACTAGCGGGAGGAAAAGCACAGATACGCAGTATTTT
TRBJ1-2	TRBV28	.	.	CAINRASYGYTF	TGTGCCATCAACCGGGCTTCGTATGGCTACACCTTC
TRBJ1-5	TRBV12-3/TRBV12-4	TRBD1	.	CASSLQGDQPQHF	TGTGCCAGCAGTTTACAGGGGGACCAGCCCCAGCATTTT
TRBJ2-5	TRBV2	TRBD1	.	CASSYGTGGKETQYF	TGTGCCAGCAGCTACGGGACAGGGGGCAAAGAGACCCAGTACTTC
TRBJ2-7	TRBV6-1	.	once	CASSKARFEQYF	TGTGCCAGCAGTAAAGCTAGGTTCGAGCAGTACTTC
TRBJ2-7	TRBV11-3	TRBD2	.	CASSLPGLASEQYF	TGTGCCAGCAGCTTACCGGGACTAGCGTCTGAGCAGTACTTC
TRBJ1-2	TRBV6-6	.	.	CASSSGPTVEQYGYTF	TGTGCCAGCAGTTCCGGGCCAACAGTAGAGCAGTATGGCTACACCTTC
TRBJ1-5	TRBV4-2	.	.	CASSQDRSSNQPQHF	TGTGCCAGCAGCCAAGATAGGAGTTCCAATCAGCCCCAGCATTTT
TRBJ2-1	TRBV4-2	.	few	CASSQAKGGYNEQFF	TGTGCCAGCAGCCAAGCGAAAGGCGGCTACAATGAGCAGTTCTTC
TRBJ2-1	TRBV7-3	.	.	CASSLVGRYNEQFF	TGTGCCAGCAGCTTAGTAGGCCGCTACAATGAGCAGTTCTTC
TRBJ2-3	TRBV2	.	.	CASSPSGDTQYF	TGTGCCAGCAGCCCGTCCGGAGATACGCAGTATTTT
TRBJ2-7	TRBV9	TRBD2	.	CASAPRGLPDEQYF	TGTGCCAGCGCCCCAAGGGGACTACCTGACGAGCAGTACTTC